The 15 T cell receptor beta chains below all came from one sample that was sequenced in a study of vaccination effects on CD4 cells after COVID-19. Assay: immunoSEQ multiplex PCR; the TCRdb copy retains only in-frame clones and omits some. The sample consists of 25,000 to 30,000 clones, 74% of them appearing once. With the ViraFEST assay, the study expanded antigen-specific CD4+ T cells using viral peptide pools, then sequenced them. The culture ran for under eleven days, and then CD4+ T cells were isolated. Participants were given two doses of BNT162b2 or mRNA-1273 vaccine. These receptors' antigens are unknown. The material was CD4+ T cells from PBMCs cultured with HCoV-OC43 spike peptides, obtained after COVID-19 vaccination. This sample's subset: HCoV-OC43 spike overlapping peptide pool stimulation. The receptor set was obtained from a human donor who received a COVID-19 vaccine.

The V call is TRBV30, the J call TRBJ1-5; 8 nucleotides agree with TRBD1. This CDR3 contains 16 residues. The V and J ends lost 3 bases and 2 bases, in that order; junction bases with no gene match: 9. Germline CDR1 reads GTSNPN; CDR2 reads SVGIG (reference sequence). The CDR3 protein is CAWRETGTGRNQPQHF. The CDR3 DNA reads as TGTGCCTGGAGGGAGACCGGGACAGGACGCAATCAGCCCCAGCATTTT.

This chain links TRBV6-5 with TRBJ1-2, with D perhaps TRBD1 (5 bases). Per germline, CDR1 MNHEY and CDR2 SVGAGI. The CDR3 consists of 16 residues. V was shortened by 1 base and J by 2 bases, with 14 bases between the two germline ends. CDR3: CASSYLQGRSNYGYTF. CDR3 nucleotide sequence: TGTGCCAGCAGTTACTTGCAGGGCCGGTCGAACTATGGCTACACCTTC.

The J gene is TRBJ1-2, the V gene TRBV12-3 or TRBV12-4; D remains ambiguous. This CDR3 region has 11 residues. The germline V and J ends were trimmed by 4 bases and 12 bases, with 12 bases remaining between them. The CDR3 loop is CASSSTPFNTF. CDR3 DNA sequence: TGTGCCAGCAGTTCTACACCCTTCAACACCTTC.

This chain joins TRBV21-1 and TRBJ1-1; TRBD1, as called in the table, went unchecked against the DNA. TRBV21-1 is a documented pseudogene. The CDR3 spans 15 residues. Here the CDR3 reads CASSIPLWANTEAFF. The CDR3 bases are TGTGCCAGCAGCATCCCTCTATGGGCGAACACTGAAGCTTTCTTT.

There are a few counts of this clone. The chain couples TRBV5-1 to TRBJ2-1; D not certain. Germline V gives CDR1 SGHRS, CDR2 YFSETQ. The CDR3 has 14 residues. V was cut by 3 bases and J by 2 bases, with 9 bases left in between. CDR3 residues: CASSSDSAYNEQFF. CDR3 nucleotide sequence: TGCGCCAGCAGCTCAGACTCAGCCTACAATGAGCAGTTCTTC.

The chain recombines TRBV24-1 with TRBJ1-2; D is possibly TRBD1 (6 bases). The V gene's germline CDR1 is KGHDR and CDR2 SFDVKD. The CDR3 has 12 residues. Trimming took off 6 bases at V and 10 bases at J, with 14 bases between the two ends. This chain's CDR3 is CATSTPTGHYTF. CDR3 coding DNA: TGTGCCACCAGTACCCCGACAGGCCACTACACCTTC.

The chain combines TRBV7-9 with TRBJ2-5; 9 bases are a match to TRBD2. Germline trimming cut 5 bases from V and 1 base from J; bases unmatched to any gene: 5. This CDR3 region has 15 residues. Germline V gives CDR1 SEHNR, CDR2 FQNEAQ (reference sequence). CDR3 amino acids: CASSRKAGGQETQYF. The CDR3 DNA reads TGTGCCAGCAGCCGGAAAGCGGGGGGCCAAGAGACCCAGTACTTC.

The rearrangement uses TRBV5-1 and TRBJ2-7, with D unclear. This CDR3 has 13 amino acids. CDR1 and CDR2 from the germline V gene are SGHRS and YFSETQ. V lost 4 bases to trimming and J lost 0 bases, with 8 bases between them. CDR3 in amino acids: CASSADGSYEQYF. The CDR3 DNA is TGCGCCAGCAGCGCGGACGGCTCCTACGAGCAGTACTTC. The full variable domain, rest sourced from reference TRBV5-1 and TRBJ2-7, is KAGVTQTPRYLIKTRGQQVTLSCSPISGHRSVSWYQQTPGQGLQFLFEYFSETQRNKGNFPGRFSGRQFSNSRSEMNVSTLELGDSALYLCASSADGSYEQYFGPGTRLTVT.

V and J are TRBV11-2 and TRBJ1-1; 7 bases fit TRBD1. Germline CDR1 is SGHAT and CDR2 is FQNNGV. This CDR3 contains 14 residues. V was pared by 3 bases and J by 6 bases, with 7 bases of the junction left unmatched. DNA for the CDR3: TGTGCCAGCAGCTTCCCGGCAGGGGGGGCTGAAGCTTTCTTT. Protein: CASSFPAGGAEAFF.

The chain recombines TRBV11-2 with TRBJ1-1; the match to TRBD1 covers 9 bases. CDR3 length equals 14 residues. Germline values: CDR1 SGHAT, CDR2 FQNNGV. The V gene end was trimmed by 8 bases and the J gene end by 5 bases; junction bases not matched to a gene: 9. CDR3 residues: CASDHRGRGTEAFF. CDR3 sequence (DNA): TGTGCCAGCGACCACAGGGGGCGAGGAACTGAAGCTTTCTTT.

This clone was counted between two and nine times. V and J are TRBV18 and TRBJ1-1; no reliable D call. The germline CDR1 and CDR2 sequences are KGHSH and LQKENI. V lost 4 bases and J 0 bases, leaving 9 bases between the germline ends. The length of the CDR3 is 14 residues. The CDR3 sequence: CASSLQPMNTEAFF. The CDR3 coding sequence is TGTGCCAGCTCACTTCAGCCCATGAACACTGAAGCTTTCTTT.

The rearrangement uses TRBV7-7 and TRBJ2-5, with 8 bases identical to TRBD1. Germline CDR1 reads SSHAT; CDR2 reads FNYEAQ (reference sequence). V dropped 5 bases and J dropped 5; count of bases not matched to a gene: 4. This CDR3 has 13 amino acids. DNA for the CDR3: TGTGCCAGCAGCGGACAGGGAGGCGAGACCCAGTACTTC. Its translation is CASSGQGGETQYF.

This clone was recorded only once. The V call is TRBV19, the J call TRBJ2-1; maybe TRBD2 (5 bases). The CDR3 spans 15 residues. Germline assignment: CDR1 LNHDA and CDR2 SQIVND (reference sequence). Trimming shortened V by 5 bases and J by 13 bases, and 24 bases separated the two germline ends. The CDR3 nucleotides read TGTGCCAGTAGTCCCGAGGACTTTTCTCGGGGAAAACAGTTCTTC. Translating it yields CASSPEDFSRGKQFF. The full variable domain, in which reference TRBV19 and TRBJ2-1 provide the parts outside the CDR3, is DGGITQSPKYLFRKEGQNVTLSCEQNLNHDAMYWYRQDPGQGLRLIYYSQIVNDFQKGDIAEGYSVSREKKESFPLTVTSAQKNPTAFYLCASSPEDFSRGKQFFGPGTRLTVL.

The chain carries TRBV19 and TRBJ1-6, with 7 positions matching TRBD1. The CDR3 sequence is 14 residues long. Trimming cost V 5 bases and J 9 bases; bases outside gene matches: 7. Germline CDR1 and CDR2: LNHDA and SQIVND (reference sequence). The DNA of the CDR3 is TGTGCCAGTAGTGGCACAGGGGAAGGTTCACCCCTCCACTTT. Translated, it gives CASSGTGEGSPLHF.

This sequence joins TRBV5-6 and TRBJ2-3; TRBD2 agrees at 7 bases. J was trimmed by 6 bases and V by 0 bases; bases with no gene match: 10. The CDR3 is 16 amino acids. Germline V gene data show CDR1 as SGHDT and CDR2 as YYEEEE. CDR3 sequence (DNA): TGTGCCAGCAGCTTGGGTATTGGCGGGAGTACGGATACGCAGTATTTT. Its protein is CASSLGIGGSTDTQYF.